This is a list of T cell receptor beta chains from one sample in a study of vaccination and CD4 T cells after COVID-19. These TCRs are of unknown antigen specificity. TCRdb called the PCR reads again in MiXCR, with one record for every CDR3 protein. This sample yields about 9,400 distinct CDR3 sequences, of which 33% are seen a single time; more than 20% belongs to the top ten. Sequencing was carried out using CD4+ T cells from blood, cultured in vitro. The receptor set was obtained from a human donor in good health. Each CDR3 is given with its conserved first and last residue. Fields, in order: J gene, D gene, clone size, V gene, CDR3 DNA, CDR3 protein. D genes are given only for firm matches. Rows may omit the clone size; those that give it use once, few, many or a size class.

j_gene: TRBJ1-1; d_gene: TRBD1; abundance: once; v_gene: TRBV11-2; CDR3nt: TGTGCCAGCAGCTTATATGGACAGGGGGCTTTCACTGAAGCTTTCTTT; CDR3aa: CASSLYGQGAFTEAFF
j_gene: TRBJ1-6; d_gene: .; abundance: .; v_gene: TRBV12-3/TRBV12-4; CDR3nt: TGTGCCAGCAGTTTGACAGCGAACAATTCACCCCTCCACTTT; CDR3aa: CASSLTANNSPLHF
j_gene: TRBJ1-1; d_gene: .; abundance: few; v_gene: TRBV20-1; CDR3nt: TGCAGTGCTCCCTGGAACACTGAAGCTTTCTTT; CDR3aa: CSAPWNTEAFF
j_gene: TRBJ1-2; d_gene: TRBD1; abundance: few; v_gene: TRBV7-2; CDR3nt: TGTGCCAGCAGCCCCTGGGACAGGGGGCCGGATGGCTACACCTTC; CDR3aa: CASSPWDRGPDGYTF
j_gene: TRBJ2-7; d_gene: .; abundance: once; v_gene: TRBV11-2; CDR3nt: TGTGCCAGCAGCTTAGAGGCCAGGGCCTACGAGCAGTACTTC; CDR3aa: CASSLEARAYEQYF
j_gene: TRBJ1-5; d_gene: .; abundance: .; v_gene: TRBV2; CDR3nt: TGTGCCAGCAGGCAACAGGGACGCAATCAGCCCCAGCATTTT; CDR3aa: CASRQQGRNQPQHF
j_gene: TRBJ1-6; d_gene: TRBD1; abundance: .; v_gene: TRBV27; CDR3nt: TGTGCCAGCAGTTCGACGATCCTTTCGACAGGGAGTAATAATTCACCCCTCCACTTT; CDR3aa: CASSSTILSTGSNNSPLHF
j_gene: TRBJ2-7; d_gene: .; abundance: .; v_gene: TRBV19; CDR3nt: TGTGCCAGTAGTATAACCGGGTCCCGCCACTACGAGCAGTACTTC; CDR3aa: CASSITGSRHYEQYF
j_gene: TRBJ2-5; d_gene: TRBD2; abundance: .; v_gene: TRBV11-2; CDR3nt: TGTGCCAGCAGCTCCAGGACTAGCGGACAAGAGACCCAGTACTTC; CDR3aa: CASSSRTSGQETQYF
j_gene: TRBJ2-7; d_gene: .; abundance: .; v_gene: TRBV15; CDR3nt: TGTGCCACCAGCAGAGCTGGCAGTTCCTACGAGCAGTACTTC; CDR3aa: CATSRAGSSYEQYF
j_gene: TRBJ2-5; d_gene: TRBD2; abundance: .; v_gene: TRBV9; CDR3nt: TGTGCCAGCAGCGTAAAGGCCCTAGCGGGAGTTCAAGAGACCCAGTACTTC; CDR3aa: CASSVKALAGVQETQYF
j_gene: TRBJ1-5; d_gene: .; abundance: .; v_gene: TRBV20-1; CDR3nt: TGCAGTGCTAGCTTGGGGAATGACAATCAGCCCCAGCATTTT; CDR3aa: CSASLGNDNQPQHF
j_gene: TRBJ2-3; d_gene: .; abundance: .; v_gene: TRBV24-1; CDR3nt: TGTGCCACCAGTGATTTATGGGACAGCACAGATACGCAGTATTTT; CDR3aa: CATSDLWDSTDTQYF
j_gene: TRBJ2-7; d_gene: .; abundance: .; v_gene: TRBV11-2; CDR3nt: TGTGCCAGCAGCCAGGGGCGGGGGACGGCCTACGAGCAGTACTTC; CDR3aa: CASSQGRGTAYEQYF
j_gene: TRBJ2-6; d_gene: .; abundance: few; v_gene: TRBV20-1; CDR3nt: TGCAGTGCCCGGGTCCAGGGCCTCTCTGGGGCCAACGTCCTGACTTTC; CDR3aa: CSARVQGLSGANVLTF
j_gene: TRBJ1-1; d_gene: .; abundance: .; v_gene: TRBV5-8; CDR3nt: TGTGCCAGCGGGGATCACAACTTGAACACTGAAGCTTTCTTT; CDR3aa: CASGDHNLNTEAFF
j_gene: TRBJ2-1; d_gene: TRBD2; abundance: .; v_gene: TRBV6-1; CDR3nt: TGTGCCAGCAGTGCTAGCGGGATCTACAATGAGCAGTTCTTC; CDR3aa: CASSASGIYNEQFF
j_gene: TRBJ1-1; d_gene: .; abundance: medium-sized; v_gene: TRBV11-2; CDR3nt: TGTGCCAGCAGCTTAGACCCGAACACTGAAGCTTTCTTT; CDR3aa: CASSLDPNTEAFF
j_gene: TRBJ2-2; d_gene: TRBD2; abundance: .; v_gene: TRBV24-1; CDR3nt: TGTGCCTCTGCCGCGGGGGGTCGGAACACCGGGGAGCTGTTTTTT; CDR3aa: CASAAGGRNTGELFF
j_gene: TRBJ2-1; d_gene: TRBD2; abundance: .; v_gene: TRBV6-2/TRBV6-3; CDR3nt: TGTGCCAGCAGTTACTCAAGCGGGAGTTACCACAATGAGCAGTTCTTC; CDR3aa: CASSYSSGSYHNEQFF
j_gene: TRBJ2-7; d_gene: TRBD1; abundance: .; v_gene: TRBV5-8; CDR3nt: TGTGCCAGCAGCCGACAGGGAATCCACGAGCAGTACTTC; CDR3aa: CASSRQGIHEQYF
j_gene: TRBJ1-2; d_gene: .; abundance: .; v_gene: TRBV30; CDR3nt: TGTGCCTGCCCGCGGGGGCAGGGGACGTTAGATAACTATGGCTACACCTTC; CDR3aa: CACPRGQGTLDNYGYTF